This T cell receptor beta chain was sequenced during a study of cytomegalovirus exposure and HLA in healthy donors. Study results and caveats: It was about 150 TCR beta chains that were listed as cytomegalovirus-associated. In a later analysis, TCR beta V- and J-gene trimming was associated with a missense DCLRE1C variant. Within an earlier analysis, most TCR beta V segments proved productive either about 90% or about 30% of the time. Immune exposure data for these donors was limited to CMV serostatus.

The PCR had 60 Vbeta and 13 Jbeta primers. Profiling relied on immunoSEQ multiplex PCR, and the TCRdb table lists in-frame clones only, not all of them. The sample contains approximately 120,000 clones, 77% of which appear only once. The V end was cut by 8 bases, the J end by 2 bases, with 12 bases between. The CDR3 length is 13 residues. Germline V gives CDR1 MNHNS, CDR2 SASEGT. Notes on this clone: Its target is not known.

The J gene is TRBJ2-5, the V gene TRBV6-1; D possibly corresponds to TRBD1 (6 bases). This sequence originates from a woman aged 40 to 49 in good health and CMV-seropositive. The specimen sequenced was PBMCs. The CDR3 is CASLGQLQETQYF. The CDR3 nucleotides read TGTGCCAGCCTTGGACAGCTACAAGAGACCCAGTACTTC.